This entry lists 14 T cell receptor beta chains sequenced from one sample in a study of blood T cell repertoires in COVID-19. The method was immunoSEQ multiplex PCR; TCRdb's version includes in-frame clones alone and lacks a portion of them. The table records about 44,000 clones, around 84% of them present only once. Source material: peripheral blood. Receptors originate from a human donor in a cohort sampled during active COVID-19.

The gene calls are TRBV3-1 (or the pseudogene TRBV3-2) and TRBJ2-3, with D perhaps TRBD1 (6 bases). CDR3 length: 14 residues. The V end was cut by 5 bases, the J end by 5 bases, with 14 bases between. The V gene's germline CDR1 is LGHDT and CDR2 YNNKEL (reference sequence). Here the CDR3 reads CASSKLGAEDTQYF. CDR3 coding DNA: TGTGCCAGCAGCAAACTGGGGGCGGAAGATACGCAGTATTTT.

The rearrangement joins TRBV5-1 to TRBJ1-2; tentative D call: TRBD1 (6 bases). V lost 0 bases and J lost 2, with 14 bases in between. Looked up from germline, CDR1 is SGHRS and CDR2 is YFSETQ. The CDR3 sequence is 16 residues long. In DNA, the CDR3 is TGCGCCAGCAGCTTGGGCAGGGACAATTTCAACTATGGCTACACCTTC. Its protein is CASSLGRDNFNYGYTF.

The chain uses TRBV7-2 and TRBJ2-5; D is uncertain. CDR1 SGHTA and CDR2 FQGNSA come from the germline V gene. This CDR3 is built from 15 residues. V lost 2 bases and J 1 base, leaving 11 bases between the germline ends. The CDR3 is CASSLQAMPQETQYF. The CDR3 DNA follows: TGTGCCAGCAGCTTACAGGCCATGCCCCAAGAGACCCAGTACTTC.

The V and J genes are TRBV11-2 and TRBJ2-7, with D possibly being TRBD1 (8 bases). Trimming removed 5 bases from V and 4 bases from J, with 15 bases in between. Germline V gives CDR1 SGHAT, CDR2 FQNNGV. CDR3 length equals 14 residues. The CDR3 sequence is CASSPNRGGYEQYF. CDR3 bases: TGTGCCAGCAGCCCGAACAGGGGGGGTTACGAGCAGTACTTC.

CDR3 DNA: TGTGCCAGCAGTTACGGTGCCGGGACAGGGTATGAGCAGTTCTTC. The encoded protein is CASSYGAGTGYEQFF. The chain uses TRBV6-5 and TRBJ2-1; TRBD1 matches 9 bases. V lost 2 bases and J lost 8; bases outside the gene matches: 7. The CDR3 spans 15 residues. Germline V gene lookup returns CDR1 MNHEY and CDR2 SVGAGI.

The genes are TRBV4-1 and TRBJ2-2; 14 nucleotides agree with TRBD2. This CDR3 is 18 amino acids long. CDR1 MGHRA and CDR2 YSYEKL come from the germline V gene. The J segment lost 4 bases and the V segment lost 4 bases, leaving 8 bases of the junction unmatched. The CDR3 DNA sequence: TGCGCCAGCAGCCGCAGACTAGCGGGGGGGCCGGGCACCGGGGAGCTGTTTTTT. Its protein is CASSRRLAGGPGTGELFF.

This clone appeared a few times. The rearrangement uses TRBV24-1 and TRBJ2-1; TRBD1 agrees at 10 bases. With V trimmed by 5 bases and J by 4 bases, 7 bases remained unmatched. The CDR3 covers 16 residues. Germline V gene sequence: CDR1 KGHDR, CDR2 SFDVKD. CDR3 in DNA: TGTGCCACCAGTGCCGTGCCGGGACAGGGGTACAATGAGCAGTTCTTC. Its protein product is CATSAVPGQGYNEQFF.

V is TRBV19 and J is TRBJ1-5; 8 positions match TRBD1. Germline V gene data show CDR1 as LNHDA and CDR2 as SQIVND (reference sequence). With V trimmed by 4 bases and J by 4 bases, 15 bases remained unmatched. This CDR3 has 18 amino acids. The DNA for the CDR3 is TGTGCCAGTAGTACCCACCGGGACAGGAGATTTAGGAATCAGCCCCAGCATTTT. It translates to CASSTHRDRRFRNQPQHF.

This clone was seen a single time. The DNA of the CDR3 is TGTGCCAGCAGCGCAACTAGGGACAATGAGCAGTTCTTC. Translated, it gives CASSATRDNEQFF. The chain uses TRBV7-3 and TRBJ2-1; D possibly corresponds to TRBD2 (5 bases). CDR1 and CDR2 from the germline V gene are SGHTA and FQGTGA. CDR3 length: 13 residues. Trimming took 5 bases from V and 5 from J, leaving 10 bases between them.

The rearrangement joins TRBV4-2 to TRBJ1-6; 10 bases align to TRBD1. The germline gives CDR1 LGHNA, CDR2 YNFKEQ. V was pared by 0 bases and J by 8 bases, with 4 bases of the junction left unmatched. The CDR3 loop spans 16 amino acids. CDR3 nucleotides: TGTGCCAGCAGCCAAGAGGGGGACAGGGGTGATTCACCCCTCCACTTT. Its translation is CASSQEGDRGDSPLHF.

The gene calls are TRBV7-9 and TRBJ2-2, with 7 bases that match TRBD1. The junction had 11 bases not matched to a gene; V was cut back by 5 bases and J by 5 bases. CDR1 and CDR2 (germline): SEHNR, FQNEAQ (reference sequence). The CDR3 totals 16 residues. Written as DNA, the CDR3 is TGTGCCAGCAGCCAAATGTTCACAGGGGAGACCGGGGAGCTGTTTTTT. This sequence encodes CASSQMFTGETGELFF.

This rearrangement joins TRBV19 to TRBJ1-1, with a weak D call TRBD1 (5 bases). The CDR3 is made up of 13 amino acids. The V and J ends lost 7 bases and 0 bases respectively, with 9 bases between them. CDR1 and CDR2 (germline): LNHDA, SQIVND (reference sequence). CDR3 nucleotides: TGTGCCAGTACCTTGACAGTGAACACTGAAGCTTTCTTT. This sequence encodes CASTLTVNTEAFF.

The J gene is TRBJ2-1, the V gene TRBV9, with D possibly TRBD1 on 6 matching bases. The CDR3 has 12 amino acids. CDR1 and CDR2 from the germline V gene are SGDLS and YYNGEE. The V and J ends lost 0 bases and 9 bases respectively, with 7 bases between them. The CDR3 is CASSVEGGEQFF. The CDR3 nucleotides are TGTGCCAGCAGCGTAGAAGGGGGTGAGCAGTTCTTC.

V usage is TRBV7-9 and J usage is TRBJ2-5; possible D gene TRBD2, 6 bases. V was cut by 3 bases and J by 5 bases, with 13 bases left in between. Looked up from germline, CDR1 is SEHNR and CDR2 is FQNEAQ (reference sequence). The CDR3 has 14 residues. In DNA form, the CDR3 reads TGTGCCAGCAGCTTGGAGGGGTTCTGGGAGACCCAGTACTTC. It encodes CASSLEGFWETQYF.